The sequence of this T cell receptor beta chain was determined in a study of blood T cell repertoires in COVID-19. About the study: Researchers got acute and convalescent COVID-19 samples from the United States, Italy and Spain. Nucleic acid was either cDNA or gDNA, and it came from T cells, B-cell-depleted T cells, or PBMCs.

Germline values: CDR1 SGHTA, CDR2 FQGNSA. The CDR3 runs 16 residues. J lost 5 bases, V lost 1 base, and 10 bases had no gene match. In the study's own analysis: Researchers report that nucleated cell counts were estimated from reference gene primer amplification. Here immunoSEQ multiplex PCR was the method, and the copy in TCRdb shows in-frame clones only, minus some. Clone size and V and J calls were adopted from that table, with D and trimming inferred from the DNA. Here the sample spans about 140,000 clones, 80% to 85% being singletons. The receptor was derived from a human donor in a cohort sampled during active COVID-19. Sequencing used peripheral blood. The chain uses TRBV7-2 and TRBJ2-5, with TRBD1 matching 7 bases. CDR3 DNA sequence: TGTGCCAGCAGCTTAGGGTTTAGGCAGGGGGTGGAGACCCAGTACTTC. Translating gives CASSLGFRQGVETQYF. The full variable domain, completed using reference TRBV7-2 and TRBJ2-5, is GAGVSQSPSNKVTEKGKDVELRCDPISGHTALYWYRQSLGQGLEFLIYFQGNSAPDKSGLPSDRFSAERTGGSVSTLTIQRTQQEDSAVYLCASSLGFRQGVETQYFGPGTRLLVL.